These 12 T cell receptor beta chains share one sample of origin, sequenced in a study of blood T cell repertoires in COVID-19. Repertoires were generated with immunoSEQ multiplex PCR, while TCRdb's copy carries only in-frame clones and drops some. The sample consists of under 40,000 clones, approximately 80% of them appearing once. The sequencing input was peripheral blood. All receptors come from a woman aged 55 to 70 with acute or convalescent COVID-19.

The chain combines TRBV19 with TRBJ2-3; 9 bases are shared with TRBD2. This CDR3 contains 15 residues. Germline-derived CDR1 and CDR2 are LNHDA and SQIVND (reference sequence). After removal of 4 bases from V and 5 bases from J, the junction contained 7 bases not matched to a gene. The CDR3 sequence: CASSSGGARGDTQYF. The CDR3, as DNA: TGTGCCAGTAGTAGCGGGGGGGCGCGTGGAGATACGCAGTATTTT.

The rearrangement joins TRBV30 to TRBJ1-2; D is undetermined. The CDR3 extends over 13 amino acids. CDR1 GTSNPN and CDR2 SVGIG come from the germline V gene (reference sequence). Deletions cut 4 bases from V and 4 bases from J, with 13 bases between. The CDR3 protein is CAWNRLNSYGYTF. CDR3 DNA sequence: TGTGCCTGGAATCGCCTCAACAGCTATGGCTACACCTTC.

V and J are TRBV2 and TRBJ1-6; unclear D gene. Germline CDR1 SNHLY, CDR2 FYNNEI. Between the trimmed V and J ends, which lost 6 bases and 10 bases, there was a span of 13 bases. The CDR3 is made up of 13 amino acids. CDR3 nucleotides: TGTGCCAGCAGGGTGAATGCAGGCTCACCCCTCCACTTT. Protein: CASRVNAGSPLHF.

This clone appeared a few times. The chain's CDR3 is CASSSGQLNTGELFF. The CDR3 DNA follows: TGTGCCAGCAGCTCGGGACAGCTAAACACCGGGGAGCTGTTTTTT. The chain joins TRBV7-9 to TRBJ2-2; 7 bases match TRBD1. Germline loops: CDR1 SEHNR, CDR2 FQNEAQ (reference sequence). This CDR3 is built from 15 residues. V shed 4 bases and J 2 bases; nucleotides not matched to a gene: 4. Supplemented by reference TRBV7-9 and TRBJ2-2, the full variable domain reads DTGVSQNPRHKITKRGQNVTFRCDPISEHNRLYWYRQTLGQGPEFLTYFQNEAQLEKSRLLSDRFSAERPKGSFSTLEIQRTEQGDSAMYLCASSSGQLNTGELFFGEGSRLTVL.

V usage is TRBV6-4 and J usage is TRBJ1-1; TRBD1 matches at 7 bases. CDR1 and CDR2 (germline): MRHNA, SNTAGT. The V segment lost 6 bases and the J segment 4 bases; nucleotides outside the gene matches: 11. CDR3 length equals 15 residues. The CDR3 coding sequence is TGTGCCAGCAGCCCACGACAGGGATCACCCACTGAAGCTTTCTTT. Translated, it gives CASSPRQGSPTEAFF.

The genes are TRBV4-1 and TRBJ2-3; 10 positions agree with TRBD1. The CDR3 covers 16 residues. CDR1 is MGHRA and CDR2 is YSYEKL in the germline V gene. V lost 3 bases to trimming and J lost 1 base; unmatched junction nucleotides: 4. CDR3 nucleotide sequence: TGCGCCAGCAGCCAGGGACAGGGGAAGGGCACAGATACGCAGTATTTT. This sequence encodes CASSQGQGKGTDTQYF.

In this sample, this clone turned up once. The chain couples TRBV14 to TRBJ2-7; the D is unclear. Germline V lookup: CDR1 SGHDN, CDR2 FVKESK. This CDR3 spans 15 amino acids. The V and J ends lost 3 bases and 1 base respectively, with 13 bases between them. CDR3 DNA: TGTGCCAGCAGCCATAGCCGAAGGCCGTCCTACGAGCAGTACTTC. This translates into CASSHSRRPSYEQYF.

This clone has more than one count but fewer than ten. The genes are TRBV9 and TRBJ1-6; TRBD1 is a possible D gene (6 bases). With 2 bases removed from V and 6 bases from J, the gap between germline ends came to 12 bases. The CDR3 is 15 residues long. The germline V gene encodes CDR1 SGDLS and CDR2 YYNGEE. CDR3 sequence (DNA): TGTGCCAGCAGCGTGGAGGTACAGGGTAATTCACCCCTCCACTTT. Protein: CASSVEVQGNSPLHF.

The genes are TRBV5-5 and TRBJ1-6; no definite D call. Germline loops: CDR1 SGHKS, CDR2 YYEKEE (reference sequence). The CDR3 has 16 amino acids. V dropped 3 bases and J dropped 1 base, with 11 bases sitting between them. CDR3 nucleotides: TGTGCCAGCAGCTCCCTTGCGGGGTCCTATAATTCACCCCTCCACTTT. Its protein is CASSSLAGSYNSPLHF. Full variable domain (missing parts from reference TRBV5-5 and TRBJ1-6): DAGVTQSPTHLIKTRGQQVTLRCSPISGHKSVSWYQQVLGQGPQFIFQYYEKEERGRGNFPDRFSARQFPNYSSELNVNALLLGDSALYLCASSSLAGSYNSPLHFGNGTRLTVT.

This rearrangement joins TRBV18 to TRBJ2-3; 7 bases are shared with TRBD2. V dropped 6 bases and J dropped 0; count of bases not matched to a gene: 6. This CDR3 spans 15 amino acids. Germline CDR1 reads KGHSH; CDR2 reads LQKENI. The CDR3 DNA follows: TGTGCCAGCTCGAAAACCGGGGGGAGCACAGATACGCAGTATTTT. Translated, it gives CASSKTGGSTDTQYF.

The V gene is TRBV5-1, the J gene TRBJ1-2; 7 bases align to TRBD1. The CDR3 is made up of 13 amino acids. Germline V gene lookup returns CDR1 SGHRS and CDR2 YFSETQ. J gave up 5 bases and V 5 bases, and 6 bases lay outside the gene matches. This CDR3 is CASSPDRVYGYTF. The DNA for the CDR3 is TGCGCCAGCAGTCCAGACAGGGTGTATGGCTACACCTTC. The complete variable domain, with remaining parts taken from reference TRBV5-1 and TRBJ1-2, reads KAGVTQTPRYLIKTRGQQVTLSCSPISGHRSVSWYQQTPGQGLQFLFEYFSETQRNKGNFPGRFSGRQFSNSRSEMNVSTLELGDSALYLCASSPDRVYGYTFGSGTRLTVV.

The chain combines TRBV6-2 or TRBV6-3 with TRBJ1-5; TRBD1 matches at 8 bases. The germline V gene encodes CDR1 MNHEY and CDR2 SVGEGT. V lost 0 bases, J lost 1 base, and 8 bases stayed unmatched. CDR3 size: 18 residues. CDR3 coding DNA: TGTGCCAGCAGTTACTCCGCAGGGGGCGCAATGAGCAATCAGCCCCAGCATTTT. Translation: CASSYSAGGAMSNQPQHF.